Presented here are 27 T cell receptor beta chains from one specimen sequenced in a study of blood T cell repertoires in COVID-19. TCRdb keeps only in-frame clones here, not all; method: immunoSEQ multiplex PCR. Here the sample spans 200,000 to 250,000 clones, about 80% being singletons. The specimen was PBMCs or T cells enriched from blood (not recorded which). These receptors were taken from a middle-aged woman with acute COVID-19.

CDR3 in DNA: TGTGCCAGCAGCCCGAAAGAGGAGCAGTTCTTC. Its protein is CASSPKEEQFF. The chain recombines TRBV7-9 with TRBJ2-1; D ambiguous. Germline assignment: CDR1 SEHNR and CDR2 FQNEAQ (reference sequence). The length of the CDR3 is 11 residues. With 5 bases removed from V and 10 bases from J, the gap between germline ends came to 9 bases.

The chain has TRBV7-8 and TRBJ1-3; D is unresolved. Trimming removed 1 base from V and 0 bases from J, with 4 bases in between. The CDR3 totals 14 residues. Germline-derived CDR1 and CDR2 are SGHVS and FQNEAQ. In DNA, the CDR3 is TGTGCCAGCAGCTTAGATTACTCTGGAAACACCATATATTTT. It translates to CASSLDYSGNTIYF.

This sequence joins TRBV5-1 and TRBJ2-1; D perhaps matches TRBD2 (5 bases). CDR1 is SGHRS and CDR2 is YFSETQ in the germline V gene. The CDR3 consists of 13 residues. Trimming pared 4 bases from V and 5 bases from J, leaving 10 bases between. The CDR3 bases are TGCGCCAGCAGCGACGGGATTCACAATGAGCAGTTCTTC. Amino acids: CASSDGIHNEQFF.

The genes are TRBV9 and TRBJ1-2; D is unclear. Germline V gives CDR1 SGDLS, CDR2 YYNGEE. The V end was cut by 1 base, the J end by 1 base, with 5 bases between. CDR3 length equals 13 residues. The CDR3 protein is CASSVNNNYGYTF. The CDR3 DNA reads as TGTGCCAGCAGCGTAAACAATAACTATGGCTACACCTTC.

The chain recombines TRBV18 with TRBJ2-2; 8 positions match TRBD1. CDR3 length equals 15 residues. V lost 5 bases and J lost 7; bases outside the gene matches: 9. Germline-derived CDR1 and CDR2 are KGHSH and LQKENI. Here the CDR3 reads CASSSRTGTSGELFF. CDR3 DNA: TGTGCCAGCTCATCCCGGACAGGGACGAGCGGGGAGCTGTTTTTT.

J is TRBJ2-3 and V is TRBV4-2; TRBD1 might be the D (6 bases). V lost 2 bases, J lost 8 bases, and 11 bases lay in between. The length of the CDR3 is 13 residues. Germline V gene sequence: CDR1 LGHNA, CDR2 YNFKEQ. The CDR3 nucleotides are TGTGCCAGCAGCCAACCAGGGGAGCTTACGCAGTATTTT. This codes for CASSQPGELTQYF.

The chain is built from TRBV29-1 and TRBJ1-2; 12 positions agree with TRBD1. The ends lost 7 bases at V and 4 bases at J; junction bases unmatched: 4. In germline, CDR1 is SQVTM, CDR2 ANQGSEA. The CDR3 consists of 13 residues. The CDR3 region is CSALGQGAYGYTF. In DNA form, the CDR3 reads TGCAGCGCCTTGGGACAGGGGGCCTATGGCTACACCTTC.

The chain's CDR3 is CAWTAGFNTEAFF. CDR3 bases: TGTGCCTGGACGGCAGGCTTTAACACTGAAGCTTTCTTT. J is TRBJ1-1 and V is TRBV30; D call uncertain. V was pared by 4 bases and J by 2 bases, with 11 bases between. This CDR3 is 13 amino acids long. From germline, CDR1 is GTSNPN and CDR2 SVGIG (reference sequence).

The chain is built from TRBV4-3 and TRBJ2-4; perhaps TRBD1 as D (5 bases). CDR1 and CDR2 (germline): LGHNA, YSLEER. CDR3 size: 14 residues. The ends were cut back, 0 bases at V and 7 bases at J, with 10 bases in the middle. The CDR3 spells CASSQDVAGNIQYF. CDR3 coding DNA: TGCGCCAGCAGCCAAGATGTCGCAGGGAACATTCAGTACTTC.

In DNA form, the CDR3 reads TGTGCCAGCAGTACCGGGACATCCGTATCTGAGTACTTC. It codes for CASSTGTSVSEYF. This chain joins TRBV28 and TRBJ2-7; maybe TRBD1 (6 bases). CDR3 length: 13 residues. Germline lookup yields CDR1 MDHEN and CDR2 SYDVKM. V was trimmed by 5 bases and J by 11 bases, leaving 19 bases between them. Looking up the rest from reference TRBV28 and TRBJ2-7 gives the full variable domain: DVKVTQSSRYLVKRTGEKVFLECVQDMDHENMFWYRQDPGLGLRLIYFSYDVKMKEKGDIPEGYSVSREKKERFSLILESASTNQTSMYLCASSTGTSVSEYFGPGTRLTVT.

The chain combines TRBV7-6 with TRBJ2-1; the D gene is possibly TRBD2 (7 bases). CDR1 is SGHVS, CDR2 FNYEAQ, per germline. CDR3 length: 16 residues. Trimming shortened V by 5 bases and J by 5 bases, and 19 bases separated the two germline ends. CDR3 sequence reads: CASSKGPGRGNNEQFF. CDR3 in DNA: TGTGCCAGCAGCAAGGGGCCAGGGAGGGGGAACAATGAGCAGTTCTTC.

The chain links TRBV5-5 to TRBJ1-6; no clear D gene. Germline V CDR1 and CDR2: SGHKS, YYEKEE (reference sequence). Trimming left V 3 bases short and J 0 bases short, with 7 bases between. The CDR3 contains 15 residues. CDR3 in amino acids: CASSSVSSYNSPLHF. The CDR3 DNA reads as TGTGCCAGCAGCTCGGTTAGCTCCTATAATTCACCCCTCCACTTT.

CDR3 nucleotides: TGTGCCAGCAGTTTAACACCTAACTATGGCTACACCTTC. Amino acids: CASSLTPNYGYTF. The rearrangement uses TRBV27 and TRBJ1-2, with D unclear. Between the trimmed V and J ends, which lost 2 bases and 0 bases, there was a span of 4 bases. CDR1 MNHEY and CDR2 SMNVEV come from the germline V gene (reference sequence). The CDR3 loop spans 13 amino acids.

The V and J genes are TRBV5-6 and TRBJ2-1; D call uncertain. The CDR3 extends over 16 amino acids. The germline CDR1 and CDR2 sequences are SGHDT and YYEEEE. V lost 2 bases, J lost 7 bases, and 19 bases lay in between. This CDR3 reads CASSFYVSLDGNEQFF. CDR3 nucleotides: TGTGCCAGCAGCTTTTACGTAAGTCTAGATGGAAATGAGCAGTTCTTC.

V gene TRBV3-1 (or the pseudogene TRBV3-2) combines with J gene TRBJ2-1, with 11 bases lining up with TRBD1. Trimming removed 4 bases from V and 6 bases from J; junction bases left unmatched: 5. The germline gives CDR1 LGHDT, CDR2 YNNKEL (reference sequence). The CDR3 is 15 residues long. CDR3 sequence (DNA): TGTGCCAGCAGCCTCGGACAGGGGGCCCTCAATGAGCAGTTCTTC. It is translated as CASSLGQGALNEQFF.

V usage is TRBV7-9 and J usage is TRBJ2-1; 7 nucleotides align to TRBD1. V shed 2 bases and J 0 bases; nucleotides not matched to a gene: 13. Germline V lookup: CDR1 SEHNR, CDR2 FQNEAQ (reference sequence). The CDR3 consists of 19 residues. CDR3 bases: TGTGCCAGCAGCTTACGAGGTGGGGCAGGGGACAGCTCCTACAATGAGCAGTTCTTC. Translation: CASSLRGGAGDSSYNEQFF.

Only a few counts were recorded for this clone. The rearrangement links TRBV3-1 (or the pseudogene TRBV3-2) to TRBJ1-4; 10 nucleotides agree with TRBD1. Germline V CDR1 and CDR2: LGHDT, YNNKEL (reference sequence). V was pared by 4 bases and J by 6 bases, with 5 bases of the junction left unmatched. CDR3 length equals 15 residues. The CDR3: CASSLRQGAHEKLFF. The CDR3 DNA reads as TGTGCCAGCAGCCTAAGACAGGGGGCGCATGAAAAACTGTTTTTT.

The V call is TRBV6-5, the J call TRBJ2-1; the D gene is possibly TRBD1 (6 bases). The germline V and J ends were trimmed by 11 bases and 6 bases, with 20 bases remaining between them. The CDR3 length is 14 residues. CDR1 is MNHEY, CDR2 SVGAGI, per germline. The CDR3 sequence: CAHRKGETVNEQFF. The DNA of the CDR3 is TGTGCCCATAGGAAGGGGGAAACGGTCAATGAGCAGTTCTTC.

The chain links TRBV2 to TRBJ2-1, with a possible D match to TRBD1 (5 bases). Trimming removed 6 bases from V and 10 bases from J, with 13 bases in between. This CDR3 spans 12 amino acids. Germline V lookup: CDR1 SNHLY, CDR2 FYNNEI. The CDR3 region has the DNA TGTGCCAGCAGACCGACAGCGACGGAGCAGTTCTTC. Its translation is CASRPTATEQFF.

This clone was found once. The rearrangement links TRBV10-2 to TRBJ2-3; 8 bases are shared with TRBD2. Germline-derived CDR1 and CDR2 are WSHSY and SAAADI. The CDR3 is made up of 15 amino acids. The V and J ends lost 8 bases and 3 bases, in that order; junction bases with no gene match: 10. DNA for the CDR3: TGCGCCAGCTCCCCTCCCGGGACTAGTACAGATACGCAGTATTTT. Residues: CASSPPGTSTDTQYF.

The chain combines TRBV14 with TRBJ2-2; D is unclear. CDR1 is SGHDN, CDR2 FVKESK, per germline. This CDR3 has 13 residues. Deletions cut 6 bases from V and 6 bases from J, with 11 bases between. The CDR3 nucleotides are TGTGCCAGCAGTCGTCCCTTTGCCGGGGAGCTGTTTTTT. Translated, it gives CASSRPFAGELFF.

This chain links TRBV19 with TRBJ2-4; a possible D gene is TRBD1 (5 bases). This CDR3 region has 17 residues. V was shortened by 3 bases and J by 1 base, with 16 bases between the two germline ends. The germline V gene encodes CDR1 LNHDA and CDR2 SQIVND (reference sequence). The CDR3 loop reads CASSIGLTVLAKNIQYF. CDR3 sequence (DNA): TGTGCCAGTAGTATCGGCCTGACAGTCCTGGCCAAAAACATTCAGTACTTC. The full variable domain, rest sourced from reference TRBV19 and TRBJ2-4, is DGGITQSPKYLFRKEGQNVTLSCEQNLNHDAMYWYRQDPGQGLRLIYYSQIVNDFQKGDIAEGYSVSREKKESFPLTVTSAQKNPTAFYLCASSIGLTVLAKNIQYFGAGTRLSVL.

V gene TRBV9 combines with J gene TRBJ1-3, with D perhaps TRBD1 (6 bases). Trimming shortened V by 2 bases and J by 0 bases, and 12 bases separated the two germline ends. This CDR3 has 16 amino acids. Germline lookup yields CDR1 SGDLS and CDR2 YYNGEE. CDR3 DNA sequence: TGTGCCAGCAGCGTTAGAGGGACACCCTCTGGAAACACCATATATTTT. Translation gives CASSVRGTPSGNTIYF.

The chain carries TRBV3-1 (or the pseudogene TRBV3-2) and TRBJ2-7; 7 positions agree with TRBD2. Germline V gene lookup returns CDR1 LGHDT and CDR2 YNNKEL (reference sequence). Unmatched junction bases numbered 17, after V lost 6 bases and J lost 6 bases. The CDR3 runs 16 residues. CDR3 coding DNA: TGTGCCAGCAGTCCAAGTGGCGCGGTGGGCGGGAGCGAGCAGTACTTC. Amino acid sequence: CASSPSGAVGGSEQYF.

This sequence joins TRBV9 and TRBJ2-1; 8 nucleotides agree with TRBD2. There are 14 residues in the CDR3. Unmatched junction bases numbered 4, after V lost 4 bases and J lost 4 bases. Germline V gene sequence: CDR1 SGDLS, CDR2 YYNGEE. The chain's CDR3 is CASSPGGEYNEQFF. The CDR3 nucleotides are TGTGCCAGCAGCCCCGGGGGGGAGTACAATGAGCAGTTCTTC.

The chain links TRBV3-1 (or the pseudogene TRBV3-2) to TRBJ1-1; no clear D gene. Between the trimmed V and J ends, which lost 3 bases and 2 bases, there was a span of 10 bases. The CDR3 is 14 amino acids. The V gene's germline CDR1 is LGHDT and CDR2 YNNKEL (reference sequence). The CDR3 loop reads CASSHLRGNTEAFF. The CDR3 nucleotides read TGTGCCAGCAGCCACCTCCGGGGAAACACTGAAGCTTTCTTT.

This chain links TRBV11-1 with TRBJ2-3; 7 nucleotides match TRBD2. Per the germline V gene, CDR1 is SGHAT and CDR2 is FQDESV (reference sequence). The ends lost 6 bases at V and 6 bases at J; junction bases unmatched: 6. The CDR3 totals 13 residues. CDR3 in amino acids: CASSSGGKDTQYF. The CDR3 nucleotides read TGTGCCAGCAGTTCGGGGGGAAAGGATACGCAGTATTTT.